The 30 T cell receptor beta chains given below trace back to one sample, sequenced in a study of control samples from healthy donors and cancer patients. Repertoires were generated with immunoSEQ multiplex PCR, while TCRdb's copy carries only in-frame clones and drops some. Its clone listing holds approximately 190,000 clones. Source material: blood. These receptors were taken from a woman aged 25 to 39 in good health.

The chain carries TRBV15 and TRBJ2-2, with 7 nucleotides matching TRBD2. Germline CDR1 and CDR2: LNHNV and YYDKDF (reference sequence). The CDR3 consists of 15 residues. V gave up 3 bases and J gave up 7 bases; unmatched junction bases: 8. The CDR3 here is CATSRAGLGIGELFF. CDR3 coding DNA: TGTGCCACCAGCAGGGCAGGACTAGGGATCGGGGAGCTGTTTTTT.

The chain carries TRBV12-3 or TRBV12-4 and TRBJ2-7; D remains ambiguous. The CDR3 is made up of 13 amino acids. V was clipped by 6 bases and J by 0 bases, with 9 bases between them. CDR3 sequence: CASRDDSSYEQYF. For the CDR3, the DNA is TGTGCCAGCAGGGACGATAGCTCCTACGAGCAGTACTTC.

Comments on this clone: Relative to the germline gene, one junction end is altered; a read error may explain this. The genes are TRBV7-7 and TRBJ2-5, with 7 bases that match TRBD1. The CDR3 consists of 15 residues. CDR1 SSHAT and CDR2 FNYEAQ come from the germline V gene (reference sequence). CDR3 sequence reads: CASSLGSTGRETQYF. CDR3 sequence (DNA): TGTGCTAGCAGCTTAGGGTCGACAGGGAGAGAGACCCAGTACTTC.

The CDR3 sequence is CASSSKITNEKLFF. CDR3 DNA: TGTGCCAGCAGTTCTAAAATTACTAATGAAAAACTGTTTTTT. The chain carries TRBV2 and TRBJ1-4, with no clear D. Germline V gives CDR1 SNHLY, CDR2 FYNNEI. The CDR3 covers 14 residues. V was clipped by 5 bases and J by 2 bases, with 9 bases between them.

Written as DNA, the CDR3 is TGCGCCAGCAGCGAGGGACAGGGAACTGAAGCTTTCTTT. Its translation is CASSEGQGTEAFF. The V gene is TRBV5-1, the J gene TRBJ1-1; 9 bases fit TRBD1. The CDR3 length is 13 residues. Germline V gene data show CDR1 as SGHRS and CDR2 as YFSETQ. With V trimmed by 4 bases and J by 5 bases, 3 bases remained unmatched.

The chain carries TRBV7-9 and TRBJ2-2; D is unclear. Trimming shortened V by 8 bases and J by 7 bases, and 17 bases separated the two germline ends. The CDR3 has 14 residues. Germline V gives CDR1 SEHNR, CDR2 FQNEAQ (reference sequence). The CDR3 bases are TGTGCCAGCTTGGTCGAAGGGTCCGGCGGGGAGCTGTTTTTT. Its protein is CASLVEGSGGELFF.

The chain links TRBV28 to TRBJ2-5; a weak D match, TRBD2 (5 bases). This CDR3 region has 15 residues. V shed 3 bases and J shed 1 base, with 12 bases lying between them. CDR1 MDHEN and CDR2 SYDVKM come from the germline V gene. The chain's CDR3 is CASSFAHRGQETQYF. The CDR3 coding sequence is TGTGCCAGCAGTTTTGCCCATCGGGGCCAAGAGACCCAGTACTTC. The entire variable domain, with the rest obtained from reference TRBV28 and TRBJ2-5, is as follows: DVKVTQSSRYLVKRTGEKVFLECVQDMDHENMFWYRQDPGLGLRLIYFSYDVKMKEKGDIPEGYSVSREKKERFSLILESASTNQTSMYLCASSFAHRGQETQYFGPGTRLLVL.

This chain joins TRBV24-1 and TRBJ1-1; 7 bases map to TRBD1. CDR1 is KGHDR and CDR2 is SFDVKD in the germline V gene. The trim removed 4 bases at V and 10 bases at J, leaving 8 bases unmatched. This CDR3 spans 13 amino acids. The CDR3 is CATSEQTGSGAFF. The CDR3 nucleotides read TGTGCCACCAGTGAGCAGACAGGGTCAGGAGCTTTCTTT.

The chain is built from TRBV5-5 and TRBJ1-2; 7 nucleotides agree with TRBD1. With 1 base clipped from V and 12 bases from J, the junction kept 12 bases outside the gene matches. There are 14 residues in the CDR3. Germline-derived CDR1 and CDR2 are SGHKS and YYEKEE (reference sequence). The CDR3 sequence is CASSLSGTEVAHTF. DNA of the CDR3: TGTGCCAGCAGCTTGAGTGGGACAGAAGTTGCGCACACCTTC.

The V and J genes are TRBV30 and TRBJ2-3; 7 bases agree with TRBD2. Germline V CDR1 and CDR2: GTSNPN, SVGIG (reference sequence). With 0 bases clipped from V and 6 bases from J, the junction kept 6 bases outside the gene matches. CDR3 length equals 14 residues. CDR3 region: CAWSVGGAADTQYF. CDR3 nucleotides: TGTGCCTGGAGTGTGGGAGGGGCGGCCGATACGCAGTATTTT.

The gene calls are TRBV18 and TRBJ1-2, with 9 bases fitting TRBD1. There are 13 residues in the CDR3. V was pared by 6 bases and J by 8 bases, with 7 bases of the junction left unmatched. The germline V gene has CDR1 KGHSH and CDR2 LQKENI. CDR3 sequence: CASSGTGSKGYTF. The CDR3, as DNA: TGTGCCAGCTCGGGGACAGGGTCCAAAGGCTACACCTTC.

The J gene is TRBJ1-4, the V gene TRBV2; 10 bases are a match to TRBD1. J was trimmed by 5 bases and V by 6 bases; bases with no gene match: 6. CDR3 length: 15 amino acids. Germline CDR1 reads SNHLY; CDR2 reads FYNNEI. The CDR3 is CASSTGQGGNEKLFF. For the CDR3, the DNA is TGTGCCAGCAGCACAGGACAGGGGGGAAATGAAAAACTGTTTTTT.

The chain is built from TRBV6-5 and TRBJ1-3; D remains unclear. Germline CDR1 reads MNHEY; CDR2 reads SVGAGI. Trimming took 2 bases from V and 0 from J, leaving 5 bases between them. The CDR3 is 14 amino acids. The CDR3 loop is CASSYGFSGNTIYF. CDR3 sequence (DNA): TGTGCCAGCAGTTACGGCTTCTCTGGAAACACCATATATTTT.

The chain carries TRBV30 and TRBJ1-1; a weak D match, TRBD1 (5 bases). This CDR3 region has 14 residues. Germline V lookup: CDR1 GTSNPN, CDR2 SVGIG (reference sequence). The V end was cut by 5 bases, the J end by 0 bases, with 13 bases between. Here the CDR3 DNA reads TGTGCCTGGGGGGGAGGGTGGTTGAACACTGAAGCTTTCTTT. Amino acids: CAWGGGWLNTEAFF.

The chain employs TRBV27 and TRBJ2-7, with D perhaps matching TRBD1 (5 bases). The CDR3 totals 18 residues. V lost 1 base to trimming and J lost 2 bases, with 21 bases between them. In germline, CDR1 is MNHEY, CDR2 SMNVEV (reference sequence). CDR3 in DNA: TGTGCCAGCAGTTTATTCTTGGGGCACTCTGGGGCCCCCTACGAGCAGTACTTC. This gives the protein CASSLFLGHSGAPYEQYF.

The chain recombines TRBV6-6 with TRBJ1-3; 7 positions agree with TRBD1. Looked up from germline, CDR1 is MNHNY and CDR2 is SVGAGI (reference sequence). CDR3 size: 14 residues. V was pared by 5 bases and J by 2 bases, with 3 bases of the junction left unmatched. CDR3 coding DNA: TGTGCCAGCAGTCCAGACAGGGCTGGAAACACCATATATTTT. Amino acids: CASSPDRAGNTIYF.

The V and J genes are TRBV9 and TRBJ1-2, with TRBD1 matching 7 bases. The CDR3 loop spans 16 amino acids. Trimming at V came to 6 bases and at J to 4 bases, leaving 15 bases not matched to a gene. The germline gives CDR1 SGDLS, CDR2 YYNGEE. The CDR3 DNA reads TGTGCCAGCACGCCCCAACAGGGGAAGATAGGCTATGGCTACACCTTC. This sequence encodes CASTPQQGKIGYGYTF.

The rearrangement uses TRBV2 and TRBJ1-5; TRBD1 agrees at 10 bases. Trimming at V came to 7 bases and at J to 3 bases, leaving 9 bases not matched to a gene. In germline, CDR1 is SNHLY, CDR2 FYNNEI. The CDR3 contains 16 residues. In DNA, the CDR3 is TGTGCCAGCAAGGAGGACAGGGGGGCAAACAATCAGCCCCAGCATTTT. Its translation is CASKEDRGANNQPQHF.

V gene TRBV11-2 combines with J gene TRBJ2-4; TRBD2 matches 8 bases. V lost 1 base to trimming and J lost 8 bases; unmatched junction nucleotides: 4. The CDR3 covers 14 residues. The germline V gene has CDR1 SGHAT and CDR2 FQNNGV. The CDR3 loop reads CASSLGPGGDIQYF. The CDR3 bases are TGTGCCAGCAGCTTAGGGCCGGGGGGGGACATTCAGTACTTC. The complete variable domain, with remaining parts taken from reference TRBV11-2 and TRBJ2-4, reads EAGVAQSPRYKIIEKRQSVAFWCNPISGHATLYWYQQILGQGPKLLIQFQNNGVVDDSQLPKDRFSAERLKGVDSTLKIQPAKLEDSAVYLCASSLGPGGDIQYFGAGTRLSVL.

The CDR3 loop is CATSDSARGNTEAFF. The CDR3 region has the DNA TGTGCCACCAGTGATTCGGCCAGGGGGAACACTGAAGCTTTCTTT. The chain carries TRBV24-1 and TRBJ1-1; a possible D gene is TRBD1 (6 bases). The CDR3 spans 15 residues. CDR1 is KGHDR, CDR2 SFDVKD, per germline. V gave up 2 bases and J gave up 1 base, with 10 bases separating them.

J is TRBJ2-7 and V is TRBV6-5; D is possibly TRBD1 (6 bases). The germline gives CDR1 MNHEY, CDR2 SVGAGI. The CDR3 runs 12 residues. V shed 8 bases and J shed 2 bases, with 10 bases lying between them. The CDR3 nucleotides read TGTGCCAGCTGGGACACCCCCTACGAGCAGTACTTC. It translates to CASWDTPYEQYF.

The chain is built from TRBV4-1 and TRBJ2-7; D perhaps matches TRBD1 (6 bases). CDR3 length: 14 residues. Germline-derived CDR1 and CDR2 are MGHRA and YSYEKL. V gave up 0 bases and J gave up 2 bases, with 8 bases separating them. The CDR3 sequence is CASSQEGQTYEQYF. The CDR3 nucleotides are TGCGCCAGCAGCCAAGAGGGACAAACCTACGAGCAGTACTTC.

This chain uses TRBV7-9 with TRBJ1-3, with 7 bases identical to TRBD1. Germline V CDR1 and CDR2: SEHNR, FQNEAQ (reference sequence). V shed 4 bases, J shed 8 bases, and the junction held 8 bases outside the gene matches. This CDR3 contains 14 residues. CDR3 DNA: TGTGCCAGCAGCTCAATAGACAGGGAGCACACCATATATTTT. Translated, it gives CASSSIDREHTIYF.

CDR3 sequence reads: CASSYPGQPYGYTF. CDR3 nucleotide sequence: TGTGCCAGCAGTTATCCGGGACAGCCCTATGGCTACACCTTC. The chain carries TRBV6-6 and TRBJ1-2; 7 bases agree with TRBD1. V dropped 3 bases and J dropped 4; count of bases not matched to a gene: 5. This CDR3 spans 14 amino acids. Germline assignment: CDR1 MNHNY and CDR2 SVGAGI (reference sequence).

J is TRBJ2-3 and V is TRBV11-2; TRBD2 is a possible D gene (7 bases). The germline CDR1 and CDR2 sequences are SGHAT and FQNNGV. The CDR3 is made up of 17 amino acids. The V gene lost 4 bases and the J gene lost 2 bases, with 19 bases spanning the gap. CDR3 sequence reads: CASSSRGAGVTTDTQYF. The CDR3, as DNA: TGTGCCAGCAGCTCCCGGGGGGCAGGGGTTACCACAGATACGCAGTATTTT.

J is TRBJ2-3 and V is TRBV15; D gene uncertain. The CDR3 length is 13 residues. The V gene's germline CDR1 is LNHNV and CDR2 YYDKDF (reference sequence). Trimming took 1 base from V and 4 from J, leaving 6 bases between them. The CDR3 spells CATSRVEADTQYF. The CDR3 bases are TGTGCCACCAGCAGAGTCGAGGCAGATACGCAGTATTTT.

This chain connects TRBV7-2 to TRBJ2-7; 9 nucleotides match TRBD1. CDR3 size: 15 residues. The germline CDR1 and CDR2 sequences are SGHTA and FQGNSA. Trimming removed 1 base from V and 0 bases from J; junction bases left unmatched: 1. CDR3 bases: TGTGCCAGCAGCTTAGGGGGACAGGGCTCCTACGAGCAGTACTTC. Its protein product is CASSLGGQGSYEQYF. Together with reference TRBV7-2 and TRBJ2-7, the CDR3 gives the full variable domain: GAGVSQSPSNKVTEKGKDVELRCDPISGHTALYWYRQSLGQGLEFLIYFQGNSAPDKSGLPSDRFSAERTGGSVSTLTIQRTQQEDSAVYLCASSLGGQGSYEQYFGPGTRLTVT.

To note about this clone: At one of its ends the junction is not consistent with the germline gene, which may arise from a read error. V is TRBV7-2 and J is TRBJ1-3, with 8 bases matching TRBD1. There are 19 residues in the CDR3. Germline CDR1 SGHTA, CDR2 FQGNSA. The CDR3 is CAGSSMAGTGHYSGNTIYF. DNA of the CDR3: TGTGCCGGCAGCTCCATGGCGGGGACAGGTCATTACTCTGGAAACACCATATATTTT.

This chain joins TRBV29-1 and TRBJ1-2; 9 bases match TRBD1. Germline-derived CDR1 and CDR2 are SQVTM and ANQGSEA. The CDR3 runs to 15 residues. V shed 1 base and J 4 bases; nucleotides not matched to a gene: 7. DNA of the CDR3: TGCAGCGTTGAAGTTAAGGGACAGGGTGGCTATGGCTACACCTTC. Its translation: CSVEVKGQGGYGYTF. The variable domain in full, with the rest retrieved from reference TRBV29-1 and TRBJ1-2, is SAVISQKPSRDICQRGTSLTIQCQVDSQVTMMFWYRQQPGQSLTLIATANQGSEATYESGFVIDKFPISRPNLTFSTLTVSNMSPEDSSIYLCSVEVKGQGGYGYTFGSGTRLTVV.

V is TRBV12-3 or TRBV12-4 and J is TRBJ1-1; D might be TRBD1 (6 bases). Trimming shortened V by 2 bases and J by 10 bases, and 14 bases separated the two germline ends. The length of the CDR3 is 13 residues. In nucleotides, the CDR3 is TGTGCCAGCAGTTTATCGGGGACATTGGGAGCTTTCTTT. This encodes CASSLSGTLGAFF.